The rows below give T cell receptor beta chains drawn from one sample of a study of blood T cell repertoires in COVID-19. TCRdb keeps only in-frame clones here, not all; method: immunoSEQ multiplex PCR. There are 310,000 or so clones in the sample; more than 85% occur only once, and over 1% lies in the top ten. The sample taken for sequencing was peripheral blood. The origin of the receptors is a man between 70 and 80 years old with acute or convalescent COVID-19. The conserved cysteine and the conserved F or W are not part of the CDR3 here. Only some rows state a clone size, as once, few, many or a class for expanded clones.

TRBJ1-2,TRBV10-3,NA,AISEPRGDYGYT
TRBJ2-7,TRBV11-2,NA,ASSLVASYSGEQY
TRBJ1-1,TRBV28,NA,ASSSGPGNTEAF
TRBJ2-1,TRBV5-1,NA,ASSQSTGSTFQF
TRBJ2-7,TRBV15,NA,ATSRDPSLFGRPRAYEQY
TRBJ2-1,TRBV5-1,NA,ASSSQGSNEQF
TRBJ2-1,TRBV6-2/TRBV6-3,NA,ASSYSGTSVFNEQF
TRBJ1-4,TRBV2,NA,ASIGQGQKLF
TRBJ2-5,TRBV29-1,NA,SVTGGYETQY
TRBJ2-5,TRBV3-1/TRBV3-2,NA,ASSPHRGGTQY
TRBJ1-5,TRBV7-2,NA,ASSLLGGAGNQPQH
TRBJ2-7,TRBV5-6,NA,ASSTGQGGYEQY
TRBJ1-4,TRBV23-1,NA,ASSHLGGGNEKLF
TRBJ2-1,TRBV27,NA,ASSLSWTEDYNEQF
TRBJ1-2,TRBV6-1,NA,ASSDQGGYT
TRBJ2-3,TRBV27,NA,ASRSGSTDTQY
TRBJ2-1,TRBV15,NA,ATSREPGAYNEQF
TRBJ1-1,TRBV19,NA,ASSITRNTEAF
TRBJ2-3,TRBV7-2,once,ASSLVFSGGASPDTQY
TRBJ2-5,TRBV21-1,once,ASSNRLGQGAETQY
TRBJ2-1,TRBV11-3,NA,ASSPSGRRDEQF
TRBJ1-6,TRBV6-1,NA,ASSELNSPLH
TRBJ1-5,TRBV7-9,NA,ASSLDSQPQH
TRBJ2-7,TRBV6-5,NA,ASRGQRLSSYEQY
TRBJ1-1,TRBV25-1,NA,ASRTGGGGAF
TRBJ1-5,TRBV15,NA,ATSRERGSSNQPQH
TRBJ2-4,TRBV21-1,NA,ASSSQQGAKNIQY
TRBJ1-6,TRBV15,NA,ATRMQNGVSYSPLH
TRBJ1-6,TRBV11-2,NA,ASSDSRGNPPLH
TRBJ2-7,TRBV7-2,NA,ASSLKGLAGGEQY
TRBJ1-2,TRBV9,NA,ASSVGESGVGYT
TRBJ2-3,TRBV12-3/TRBV12-4,NA,ATVQTGADTQY
TRBJ2-5,TRBV19,NA,ASTRGTGLGETQY
TRBJ2-7,TRBV21-1,few,ASSLGLAGLPCEQY
TRBJ1-2,TRBV2,few,AMFRLENGYT
TRBJ1-2,TRBV28,NA,ASSWGRYGYT
TRBJ1-6,TRBV28,NA,ASSLIRAAPLH
TRBJ2-2,TRBV7-3,NA,ASSLMAGGLTGELF
TRBJ2-1,TRBV28,NA,TSSPLAGGLRNEQF
TRBJ2-3,TRBV10-3,NA,AIGAGDTDTQY
TRBJ2-1,TRBV13,NA,ASSKGGVYNEQF
TRBJ1-5,TRBV28,NA,ASSFQQGQRSNQPQH
TRBJ2-5,TRBV7-9,NA,ASSRGTGGRETQY
TRBJ1-1,TRBV7-3,NA,ASSQGVFTEAF
TRBJ1-5,TRBV28,NA,ASTLSGTPNQPQH
TRBJ2-2,TRBV7-8,once,ASSYWSGELF
TRBJ2-7,TRBV19,NA,ASSIVRGDEQY
TRBJ2-5,TRBV7-9,NA,ASSLGTGLRETQY
TRBJ2-2,TRBV5-1,NA,ASSLAAGQVGELF
TRBJ2-2,TRBV28,NA,ASALGGTANTGELF
TRBJ1-3,TRBV7-9,NA,ASTFGAPLLSGNTIY
TRBJ2-3,TRBV10-3,once,AISDKASGNRTDTQY
TRBJ1-2,TRBV6-1,NA,ASSVGGAGPSYGYT
TRBJ2-1,TRBV29-1,NA,SVEEVREAQF
TRBJ1-1,TRBV18,NA,ASSPVGAGTEAF
TRBJ1-6,TRBV23-1,NA,ASSLVGLPSYNSPLH
TRBJ2-2,TRBV28,once,ASKTTSGAPGELF
TRBJ1-2,TRBV6-6,NA,ASTNGGGYT